This T cell receptor beta chain was sequenced in a study of shared clonotypes between healthy human individuals (dated by TCRdb to 2018 to 2021). Study-level background: A couple of women and a few men aged 18 to 49 years were included in the cohort. For each donor, three plates each were used for CD4 naive and CD4 memory, two plates were used for CD8 naive, and one plate was used for CD8 memory. To estimate repertoire size and how much clonotype sharing occurs between individuals, the study deeply sequenced the blood TCR repertoires of roughly 5 healthy adults. To increase sequencing depth and limit assay-specific biases, different laboratories used diverse techniques to prepare libraries and sequence TCR repertoires. Per donor, leukapheresis produced somewhere between about 0.94 and 8.9 billion PBMCs.

Donors were healthy HIV-negative adults with no recently reported acute infections or vaccinations. Every donor was a Caucasian adult living in Nashville, Tennessee, USA. CD4+ T cells were enriched by magnetic negative selection, after which naive cells were positively selected on CD45RA and the negative fraction was taken as the memory subset. Blood was collected by leukapheresis, and PBMCs were isolated by Ficoll-Histopaque density gradient centrifugation and then cryopreserved in liquid nitrogen vapor phase. Analytical flow cytometry was used to check the purity and quantity of each magnetically sorted T cell population. Genomic DNA was isolated from each sorted fraction and quantified by UV absorbance on a Nanodrop 2000c. TCR CDR3 regions were amplified from genomic DNA by multiplex PCR using the deep immunoSEQ assay. Genomic DNA extracted from each cell subset was distributed evenly over all wells of several immunoSEQ 96-well plates, and each plate served as one replicate. For sorted subsets, each replicate PCR was loaded with approximately 190 ng genomic DNA, equivalent to 30,000 or so T cell genomes. Purified libraries were measured with a Qubit 3.0 fluorometer, size-checked on a Bioanalyzer 2100, and measured again with the KAPA Library Quantification kit. Every immunoSEQ 96-well plate was sequenced on a dedicated single-read 150-cycle Illumina NextSeq 550 flow cell. The paper's processing steps were these. Because the immunoSEQ output included only junctional sequences and no quality scores, the filtering could not be the same as the filtering used for full-length reads. To assign V/J genes and CDR3, sequences were annotated against IMGT germline references using PyIR, a Python wrapper for IgBLAST v1.9. Reads were removed for weak V/J assignments (E-value above 1e-6), missing CDR3, stop codons, out-of-frame junctions, or ambiguous translated residues. V3J clonotypes were defined as sequences sharing an identical inferred V gene, J gene, and CDR3 amino acid sequence. The percentage overlap between two repertoires was calculated by dividing the number of shared unique clonotypes by the size of the smaller repertoire. Three approaches were used to assess repertoire richness: RTK rarefaction, the Chao1 estimator, and Recon v2.1 estimates of unobserved clonotypes. For all TCRbeta clonotypes obtained by the gDNA method from a few donors, generation probabilities were computed with OLGA. TCRdb mirrors the immuneACCESS table, restricted to in-frame sequences. Some clones are absent from its copies; in checked studies, under half trace to an unresolved V gene, and the reason for the others is unknown. V and J calls and clone size follow that table, whereas D and trimming were derived from the DNA. This sample comprises 2 million to 3 million clones, around nine tenths of them detected only once. The top ten clonotypes cover over 0.12% of the sample.

This clone turned up a few times. There is no known antigen for this receptor. No base quality information exists; no much larger clone differs at one position. Reading the germline V gene (reference sequence) gives CDR1 LNHDA and CDR2 SQIVND. Spanning cysteine to phenylalanine, the CDR3 consists of 15 amino acids. The sequence is cut down to CDR3 DNA, 45 bases in frame from base 1. V lost 3 bases and J lost 6 bases; the stretch between them is 14 bases long. What the work shows at the level of the full study, not this receptor alone: Only blood was sampled, and tissue TCR repertoires likely differ from those in blood. Because the study included a small number of donors, the genetic and exposure-history diversity represented was limited. Even with the large sequencing depth, rarefaction of the sorted-subset datasets indicated that sequencing was incomplete. Sharing across several donors was observed for about 4.8% of naive CD4, 3.5% of naive CD8, 2.3% of memory CD4, and roughly 0.4% of memory CD8 clonotypes. Higher generation probabilities were observed for clonotypes shared by all four sorted-subset donors than for non-shared clonotypes. Based on pairwise subsampling, the degree of clonotype sharing among donors was expected to be affected by sequencing depth. Naive subsets generally had larger estimated clonotype richness than memory subsets.

The TCR originated in a man aged 18 to 30 in good health. The chain is encoded by TRBV19 joined to TRBJ2-2, with the D call perhaps TRBD1 or TRBD2, as 5 bases match in each case. The sample was naive CD4+ T cells sorted from blood. The label giving this sample's cell subset or site can be read as: CD45RA+ positively selected. For the CDR3, the sequence is CASSIPALGAGELFF. The DNA sequence follows: TGTGCCAGTAGTATTCCGGCCTTGGGGGCCGGGGAGCTGTTTTTT. The reference TRBV19 and TRBJ2-2 proteins fill in what lies around the CDR3, so the full variable domain reads DGGITQSPKYLFRKEGQNVTLSCEQNLNHDAMYWYRQDPGQGLRLIYYSQIVNDFQKGDIAEGYSVSREKKESFPLTVTSAQKNPTAFYLCASSIPALGAGELFFGEGSRLTVL.